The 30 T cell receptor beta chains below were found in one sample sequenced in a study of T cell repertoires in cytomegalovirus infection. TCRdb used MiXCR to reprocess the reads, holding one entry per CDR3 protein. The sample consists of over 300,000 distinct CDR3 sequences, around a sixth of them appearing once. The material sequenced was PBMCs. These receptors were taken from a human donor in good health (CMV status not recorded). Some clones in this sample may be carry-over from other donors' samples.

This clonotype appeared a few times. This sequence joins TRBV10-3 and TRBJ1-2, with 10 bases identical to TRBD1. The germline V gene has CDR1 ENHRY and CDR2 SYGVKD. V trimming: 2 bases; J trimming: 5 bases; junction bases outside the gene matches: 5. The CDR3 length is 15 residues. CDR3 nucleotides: TGTGCCATCAGTGAGGCGACAGGGGGCAATTATGGCTACACCTTC. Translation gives CAISEATGGNYGYTF.

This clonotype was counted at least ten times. CDR3 sequence reads: CASSPLRDRGLSKDTEAFF. Written as DNA, the CDR3 is TGCGCCAGCAGCCCTCTCCGGGACAGGGGTCTTTCTAAGGACACTGAAGCTTTCTTT. This chain uses TRBV5-1 with TRBJ1-1; 10 nucleotides agree with TRBD1. CDR1 is SGHRS and CDR2 is YFSETQ in the germline V gene. The CDR3 extends over 19 amino acids. Trimming removed 4 bases from V and 3 bases from J; junction bases left unmatched: 18.

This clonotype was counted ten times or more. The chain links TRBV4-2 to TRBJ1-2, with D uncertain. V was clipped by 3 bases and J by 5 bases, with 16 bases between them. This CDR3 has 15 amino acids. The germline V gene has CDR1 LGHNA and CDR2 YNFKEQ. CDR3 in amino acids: CASSQDSGAAYGYTF. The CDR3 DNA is TGTGCCAGCAGCCAGGATTCGGGAGCGGCTTATGGCTACACCTTC.

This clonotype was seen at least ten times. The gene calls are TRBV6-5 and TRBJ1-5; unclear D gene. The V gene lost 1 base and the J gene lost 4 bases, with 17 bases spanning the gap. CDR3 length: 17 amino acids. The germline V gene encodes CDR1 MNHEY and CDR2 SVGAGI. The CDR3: CASSYCRGAVCNQPQHF. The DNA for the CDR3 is TGTGCCAGCAGTTACTGCAGAGGAGCTGTATGTAATCAGCCCCAGCATTTT.

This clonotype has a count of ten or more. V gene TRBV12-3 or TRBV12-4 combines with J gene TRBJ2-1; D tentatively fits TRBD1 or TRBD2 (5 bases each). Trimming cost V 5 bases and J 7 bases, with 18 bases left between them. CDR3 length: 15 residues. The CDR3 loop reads CASSGGVYRLNEQFF. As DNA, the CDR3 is TGTGCCAGCAGTGGGGGTGTGTACCGTTTGAATGAGCAGTTCTTC.

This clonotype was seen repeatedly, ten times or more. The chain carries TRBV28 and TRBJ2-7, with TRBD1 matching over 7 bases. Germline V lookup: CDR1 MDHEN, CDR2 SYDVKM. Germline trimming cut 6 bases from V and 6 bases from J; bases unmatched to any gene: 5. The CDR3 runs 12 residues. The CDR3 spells CASSQQGSEQYF. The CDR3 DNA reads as TGTGCCAGCAGCCAACAGGGGAGCGAGCAGTACTTC.

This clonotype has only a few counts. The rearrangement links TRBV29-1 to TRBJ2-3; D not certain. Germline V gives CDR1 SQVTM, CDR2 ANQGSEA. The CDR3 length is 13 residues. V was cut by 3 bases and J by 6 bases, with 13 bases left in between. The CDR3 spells CSVEAATVDTQYF. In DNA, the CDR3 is TGCAGCGTTGAGGCGGCGACCGTGGATACGCAGTATTTT.

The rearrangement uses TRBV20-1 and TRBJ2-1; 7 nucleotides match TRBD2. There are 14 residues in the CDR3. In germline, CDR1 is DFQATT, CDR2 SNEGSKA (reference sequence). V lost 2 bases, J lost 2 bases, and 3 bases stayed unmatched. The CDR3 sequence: CSARKLAAYNEQFF. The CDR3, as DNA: TGCAGTGCTAGAAAGCTAGCGGCCTACAATGAGCAGTTCTTC.

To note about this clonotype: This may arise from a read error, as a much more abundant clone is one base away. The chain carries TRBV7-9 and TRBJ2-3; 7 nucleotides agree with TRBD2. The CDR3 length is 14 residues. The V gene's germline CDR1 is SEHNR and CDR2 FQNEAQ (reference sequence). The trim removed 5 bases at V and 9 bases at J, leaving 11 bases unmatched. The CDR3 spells CASSARRGGETQYF. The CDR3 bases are TGTGCCAGCAGCGCCCGACGGGGAGGGGAAACGCAGTATTTT.

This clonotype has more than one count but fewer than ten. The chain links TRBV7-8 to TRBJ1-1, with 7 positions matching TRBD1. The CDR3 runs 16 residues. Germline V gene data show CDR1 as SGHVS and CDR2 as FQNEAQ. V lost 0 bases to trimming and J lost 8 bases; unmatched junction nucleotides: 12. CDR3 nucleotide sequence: TGTGCCAGCAGCTTAGCCGGTGGGACAGCTTATACAGAAGCTTTCTTT. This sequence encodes CASSLAGGTAYTEAFF.

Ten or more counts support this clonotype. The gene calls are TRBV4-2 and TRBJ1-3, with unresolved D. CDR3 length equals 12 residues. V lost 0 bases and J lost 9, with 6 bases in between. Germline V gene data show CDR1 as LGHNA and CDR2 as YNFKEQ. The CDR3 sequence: CASSQDGSTIYF. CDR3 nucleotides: TGTGCCAGCAGCCAAGATGGGAGCACCATATATTTT.

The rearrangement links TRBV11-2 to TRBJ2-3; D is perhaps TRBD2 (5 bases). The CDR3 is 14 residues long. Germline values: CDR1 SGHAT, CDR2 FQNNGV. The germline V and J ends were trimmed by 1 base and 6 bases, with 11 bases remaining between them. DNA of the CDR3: TGTGCCAGCAGCTTAGTTAGCGTGTCCGATACGCAGTATTTT. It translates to CASSLVSVSDTQYF.

The chain's CDR3 is CASSVGRGTSTDTQYF. CDR3 bases: TGTGCCAGCAGCGTAGGACGGGGAACTAGCACAGATACGCAGTATTTT. V is TRBV9 and J is TRBJ2-3; maybe TRBD2 (5 bases). The CDR3 length is 16 residues. Germline V CDR1 and CDR2: SGDLS, YYNGEE. Trimming stripped 0 bases from V and 0 bases from J, with 11 bases between.

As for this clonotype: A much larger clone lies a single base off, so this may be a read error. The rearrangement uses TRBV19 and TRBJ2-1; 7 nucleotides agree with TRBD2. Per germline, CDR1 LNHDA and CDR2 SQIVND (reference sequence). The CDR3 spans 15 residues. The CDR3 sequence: CASSSASGAYNVQFF. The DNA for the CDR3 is TGTGCCAGTAGTTCTGCTAGCGGCGCCTACAATGTGCAGTTCTTC.

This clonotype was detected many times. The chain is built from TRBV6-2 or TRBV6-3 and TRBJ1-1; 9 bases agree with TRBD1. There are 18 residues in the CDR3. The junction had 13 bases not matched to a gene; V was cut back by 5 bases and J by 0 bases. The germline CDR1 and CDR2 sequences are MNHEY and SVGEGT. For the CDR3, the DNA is TGTGCCAGCAGTACACTACAGGGGGCTCAGGGCTTGAACACTGAAGCTTTCTTT. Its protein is CASSTLQGAQGLNTEAFF.

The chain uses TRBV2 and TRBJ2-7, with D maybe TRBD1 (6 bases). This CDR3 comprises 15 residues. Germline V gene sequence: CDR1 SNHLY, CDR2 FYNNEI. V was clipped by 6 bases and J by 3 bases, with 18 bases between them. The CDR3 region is CASSDGQPLLYEQYF. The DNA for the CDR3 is TGTGCCAGCAGCGACGGACAGCCTCTCCTCTACGAGCAGTACTTC. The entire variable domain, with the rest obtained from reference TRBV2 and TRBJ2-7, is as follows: EPEVTQTPSHQVTQMGQEVILRCVPISNHLYFYWYRQILGQKVEFLVSFYNNEISEKSEIFDDQFSVERPDGSNFTLKIRSTKLEDSAMYFCASSDGQPLLYEQYFGPGTRLTVT.

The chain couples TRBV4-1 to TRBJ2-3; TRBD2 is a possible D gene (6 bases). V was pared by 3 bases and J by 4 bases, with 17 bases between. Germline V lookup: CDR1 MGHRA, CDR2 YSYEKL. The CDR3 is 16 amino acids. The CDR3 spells CASSQLFGGSADTQYF. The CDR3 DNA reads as TGCGCCAGCAGCCAGCTCTTCGGGGGTTCGGCAGATACGCAGTATTTT.

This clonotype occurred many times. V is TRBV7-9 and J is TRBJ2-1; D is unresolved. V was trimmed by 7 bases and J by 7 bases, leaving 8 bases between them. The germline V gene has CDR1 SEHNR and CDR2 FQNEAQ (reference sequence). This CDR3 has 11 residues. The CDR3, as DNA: TGTGCCAGCAACCAAGTGAATGAGCAGTTCTTC. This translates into CASNQVNEQFF. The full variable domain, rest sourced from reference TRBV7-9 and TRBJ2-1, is DTGVSQNPRHKITKRGQNVTFRCDPISEHNRLYWYRQTLGQGPEFLTYFQNEAQLEKSRLLSDRFSAERPKGSFSTLEIQRTEQGDSAMYLCASNQVNEQFFGPGTRLTVL.

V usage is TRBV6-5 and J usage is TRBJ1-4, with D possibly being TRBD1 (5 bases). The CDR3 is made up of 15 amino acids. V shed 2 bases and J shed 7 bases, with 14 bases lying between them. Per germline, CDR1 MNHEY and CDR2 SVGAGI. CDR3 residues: CASSYQRGPGEKLFF. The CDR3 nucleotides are TGTGCCAGCAGTTACCAGAGGGGACCGGGTGAAAAACTGTTTTTT.

This CDR3 reads CASSSGAFDEQYF. CDR3 DNA: TGTGCCAGCAGTTCAGGGGCGTTCGACGAGCAGTACTTC. The rearrangement joins TRBV6-5 to TRBJ2-7; TRBD1 might be the D (6 bases). Trimming cost V 4 bases and J 5 bases, with 12 bases left between them. The CDR3 is 13 amino acids. Germline-derived CDR1 and CDR2 are MNHEY and SVGAGI.

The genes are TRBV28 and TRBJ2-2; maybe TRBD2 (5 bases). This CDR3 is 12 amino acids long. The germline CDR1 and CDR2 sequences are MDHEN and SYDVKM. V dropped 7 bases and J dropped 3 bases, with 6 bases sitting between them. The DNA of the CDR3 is TGTGCCAGCATGAGGGACACCGGGGAGCTGTTTTTT. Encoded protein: CASMRDTGELFF. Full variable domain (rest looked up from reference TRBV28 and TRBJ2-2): DVKVTQSSRYLVKRTGEKVFLECVQDMDHENMFWYRQDPGLGLRLIYFSYDVKMKEKGDIPEGYSVSREKKERFSLILESASTNQTSMYLCASMRDTGELFFGEGSRLTVL.

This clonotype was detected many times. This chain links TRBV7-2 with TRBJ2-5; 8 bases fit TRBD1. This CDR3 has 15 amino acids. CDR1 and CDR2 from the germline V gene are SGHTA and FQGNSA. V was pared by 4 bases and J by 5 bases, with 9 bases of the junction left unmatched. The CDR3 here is CASSSTRTGLETQYF. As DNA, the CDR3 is TGTGCCAGCAGCTCGACCAGGACAGGGCTGGAGACCCAGTACTTC.

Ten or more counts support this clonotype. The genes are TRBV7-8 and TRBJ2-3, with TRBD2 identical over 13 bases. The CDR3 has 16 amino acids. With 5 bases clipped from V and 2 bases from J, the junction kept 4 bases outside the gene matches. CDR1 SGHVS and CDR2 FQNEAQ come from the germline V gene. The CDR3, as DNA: TGTGCCAGCAGCCTACTAGCGGGGGGGCACACAGATACGCAGTATTTT. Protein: CASSLLAGGHTDTQYF.

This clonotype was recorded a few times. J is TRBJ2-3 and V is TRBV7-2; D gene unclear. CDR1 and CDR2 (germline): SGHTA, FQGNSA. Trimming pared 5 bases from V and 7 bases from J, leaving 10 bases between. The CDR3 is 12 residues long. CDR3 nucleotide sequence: TGTGCCAGCAGCCCAGGCGGAAATACGCAGTATTTT. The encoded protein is CASSPGGNTQYF.

This CDR3 is CASSQDTGNEKLFF. CDR3 in DNA: TGTGCCAGCAGCCAAGATACCGGTAATGAAAAACTGTTTTTT. The V and J genes are TRBV3-1 and TRBJ1-4; D is unresolved. Trimming stripped 0 bases from V and 4 bases from J, with 6 bases between. This CDR3 has 14 residues. Germline CDR1 reads LGHDT; CDR2 reads YNNKEL (reference sequence).

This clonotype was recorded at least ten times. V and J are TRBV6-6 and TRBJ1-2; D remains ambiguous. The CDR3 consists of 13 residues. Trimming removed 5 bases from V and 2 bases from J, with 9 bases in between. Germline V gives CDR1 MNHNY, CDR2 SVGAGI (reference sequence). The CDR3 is CASSPGPNYGYTF. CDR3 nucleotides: TGTGCCAGCAGTCCCGGGCCGAACTATGGCTACACCTTC.

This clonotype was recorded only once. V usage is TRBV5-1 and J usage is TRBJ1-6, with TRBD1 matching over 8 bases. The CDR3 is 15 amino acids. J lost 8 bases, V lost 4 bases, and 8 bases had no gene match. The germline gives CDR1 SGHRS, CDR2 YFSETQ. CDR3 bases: TGCGCCAGCAGCAGCCGGGACAGGTCCGATTCACCCCTCCACTTT. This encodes CASSSRDRSDSPLHF.

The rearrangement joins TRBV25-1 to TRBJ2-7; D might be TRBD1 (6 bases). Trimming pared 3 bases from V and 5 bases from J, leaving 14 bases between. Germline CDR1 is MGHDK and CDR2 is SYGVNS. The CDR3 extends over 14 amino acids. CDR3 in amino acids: CASSDRGSLHEQYF. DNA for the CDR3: TGTGCCAGCAGTGATAGGGGGAGTCTACACGAGCAGTACTTC.

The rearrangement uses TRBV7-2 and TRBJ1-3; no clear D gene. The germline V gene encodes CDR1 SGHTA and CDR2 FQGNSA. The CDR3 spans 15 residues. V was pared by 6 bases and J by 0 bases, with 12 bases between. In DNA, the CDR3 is TGTGCCAGCAGTCAAGGACCCCACTCTGGAAACACCATATATTTT. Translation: CASSQGPHSGNTIYF.

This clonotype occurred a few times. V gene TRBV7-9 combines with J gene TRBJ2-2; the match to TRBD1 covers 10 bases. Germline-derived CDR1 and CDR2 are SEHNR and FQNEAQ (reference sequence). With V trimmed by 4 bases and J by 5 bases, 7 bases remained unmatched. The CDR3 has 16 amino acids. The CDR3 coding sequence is TGTGCCAGCAGCTCCAGGGGACAGGGGTTGACCGGGGAGCTGTTTTTT. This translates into CASSSRGQGLTGELFF.